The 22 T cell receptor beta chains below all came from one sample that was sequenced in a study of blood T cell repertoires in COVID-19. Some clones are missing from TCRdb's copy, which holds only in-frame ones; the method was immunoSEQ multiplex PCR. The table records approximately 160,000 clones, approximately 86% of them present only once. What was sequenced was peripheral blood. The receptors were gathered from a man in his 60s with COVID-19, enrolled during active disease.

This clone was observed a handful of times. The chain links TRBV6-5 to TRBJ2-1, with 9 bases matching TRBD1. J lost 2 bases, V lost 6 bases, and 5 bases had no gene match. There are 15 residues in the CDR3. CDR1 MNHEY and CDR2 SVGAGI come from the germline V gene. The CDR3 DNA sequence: TGTGCCAGCAGCGCCGGGACAGGGCCCTACAATGAGCAGTTCTTC. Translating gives CASSAGTGPYNEQFF.

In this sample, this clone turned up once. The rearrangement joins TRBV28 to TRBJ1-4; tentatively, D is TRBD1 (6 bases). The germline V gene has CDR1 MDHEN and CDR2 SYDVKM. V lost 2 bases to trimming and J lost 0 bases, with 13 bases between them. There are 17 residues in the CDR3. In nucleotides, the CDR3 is TGTGCCAGCAGTTTAGGACAGCGCCCCGCAACTAATGAAAAACTGTTTTTT. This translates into CASSLGQRPATNEKLFF.

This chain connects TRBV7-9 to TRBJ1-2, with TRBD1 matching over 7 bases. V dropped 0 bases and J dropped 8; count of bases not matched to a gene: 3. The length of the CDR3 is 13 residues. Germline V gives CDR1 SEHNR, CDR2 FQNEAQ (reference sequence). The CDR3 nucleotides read TGTGCCAGCAGCTTAGCAGGGGGCTGGGGCTACACCTTC. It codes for CASSLAGGWGYTF.

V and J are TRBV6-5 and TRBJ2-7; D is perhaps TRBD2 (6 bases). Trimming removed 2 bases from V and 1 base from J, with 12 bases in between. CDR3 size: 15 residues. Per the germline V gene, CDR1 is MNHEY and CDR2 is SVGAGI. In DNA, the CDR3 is TGTGCCAGCAGTTACGGTGGGGACTCATCCTACGAGCAGTACTTC. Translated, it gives CASSYGGDSSYEQYF.

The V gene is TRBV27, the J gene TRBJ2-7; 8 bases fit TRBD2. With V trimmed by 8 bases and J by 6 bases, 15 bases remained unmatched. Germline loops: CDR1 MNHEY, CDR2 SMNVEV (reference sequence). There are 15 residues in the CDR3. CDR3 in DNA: TGTGCCAGCCGCAGCAGTGGGGCGGGAGGAACCGAGCAGTACTTC. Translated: CASRSSGAGGTEQYF.

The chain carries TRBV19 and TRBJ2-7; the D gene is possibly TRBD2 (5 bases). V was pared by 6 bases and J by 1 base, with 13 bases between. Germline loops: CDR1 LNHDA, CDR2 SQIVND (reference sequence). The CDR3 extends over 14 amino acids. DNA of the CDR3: TGTGCCAGTAGCGGGATAGGGAGATCCTACGAGCAGTACTTC. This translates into CASSGIGRSYEQYF.

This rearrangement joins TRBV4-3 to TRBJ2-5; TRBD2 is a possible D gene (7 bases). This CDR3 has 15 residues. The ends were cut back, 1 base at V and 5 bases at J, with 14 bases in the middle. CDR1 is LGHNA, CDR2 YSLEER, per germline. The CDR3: CASSQGWGGLETQYF. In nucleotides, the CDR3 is TGCGCCAGCAGCCAAGGGTGGGGGGGGCTGGAGACCCAGTACTTC.

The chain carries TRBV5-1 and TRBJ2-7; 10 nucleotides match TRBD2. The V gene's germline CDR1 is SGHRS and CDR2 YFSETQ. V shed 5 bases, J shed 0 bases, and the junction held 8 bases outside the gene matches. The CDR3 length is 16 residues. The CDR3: CASRPGTSVSSYEQYF. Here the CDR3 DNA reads TGCGCCAGCAGGCCGGGGACTAGCGTAAGCTCCTACGAGCAGTACTTC.

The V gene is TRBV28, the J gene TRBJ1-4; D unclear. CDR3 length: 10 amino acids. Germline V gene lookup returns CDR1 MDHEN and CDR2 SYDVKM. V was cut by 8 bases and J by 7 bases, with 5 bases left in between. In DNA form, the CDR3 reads TGTGCCAGCCGGAGTGAAAAACTGTTTTTT. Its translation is CASRSEKLFF.

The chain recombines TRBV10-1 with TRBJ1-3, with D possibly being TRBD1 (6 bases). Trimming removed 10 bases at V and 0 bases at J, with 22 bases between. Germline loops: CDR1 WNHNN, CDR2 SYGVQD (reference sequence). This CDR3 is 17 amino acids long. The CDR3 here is CATARARGTCSGNTIYF. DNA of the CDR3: TGCGCCACCGCAAGGGCCAGGGGTACCTGCTCTGGAAACACCATATATTTT.

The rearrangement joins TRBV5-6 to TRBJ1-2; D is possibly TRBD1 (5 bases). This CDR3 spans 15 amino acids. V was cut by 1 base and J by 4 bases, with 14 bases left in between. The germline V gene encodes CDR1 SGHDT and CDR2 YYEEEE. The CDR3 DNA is TGTGCCAGCAGCTTGAGGGCAGGGAAAGGCTATGGCTACACCTTC. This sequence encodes CASSLRAGKGYGYTF.

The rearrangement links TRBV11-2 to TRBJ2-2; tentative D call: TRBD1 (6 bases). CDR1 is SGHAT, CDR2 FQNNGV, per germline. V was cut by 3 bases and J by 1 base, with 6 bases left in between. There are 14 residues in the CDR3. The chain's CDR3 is CASSLDRNTGELFF. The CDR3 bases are TGTGCCAGCAGCTTGGACAGGAACACCGGGGAGCTGTTTTTT.

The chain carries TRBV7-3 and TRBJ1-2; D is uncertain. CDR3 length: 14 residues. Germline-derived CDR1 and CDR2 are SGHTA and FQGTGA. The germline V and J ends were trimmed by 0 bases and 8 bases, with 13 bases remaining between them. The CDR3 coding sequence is TGTGCCAGCAGCTTAACGAGGGCAGGTGGAGGCTACACCTTC. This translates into CASSLTRAGGGYTF.

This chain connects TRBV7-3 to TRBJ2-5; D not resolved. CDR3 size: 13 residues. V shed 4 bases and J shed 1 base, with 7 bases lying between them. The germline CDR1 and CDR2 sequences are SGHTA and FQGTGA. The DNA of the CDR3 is TGTGCCAGCAGCTCGGAGCCCCAAGAGACCCAGTACTTC. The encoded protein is CASSSEPQETQYF.

The CDR3 region has the DNA TGTGCCAGCAGTATCAGCTCTGGAAACACCATATATTTT. This translates into CASSISSGNTIYF. V gene TRBV12-3 or TRBV12-4 combines with J gene TRBJ1-3; no reliable D call. Deletions cut 5 bases from V and 0 bases from J, with 5 bases between. The CDR3 contains 13 residues.

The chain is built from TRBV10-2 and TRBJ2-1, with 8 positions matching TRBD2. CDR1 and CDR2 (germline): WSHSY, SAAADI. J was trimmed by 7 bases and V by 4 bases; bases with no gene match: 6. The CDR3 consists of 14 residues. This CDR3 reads CASSAGGLKNEQFF. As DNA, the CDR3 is TGCGCCAGCAGTGCGGGGGGGCTTAAGAATGAGCAGTTCTTC.

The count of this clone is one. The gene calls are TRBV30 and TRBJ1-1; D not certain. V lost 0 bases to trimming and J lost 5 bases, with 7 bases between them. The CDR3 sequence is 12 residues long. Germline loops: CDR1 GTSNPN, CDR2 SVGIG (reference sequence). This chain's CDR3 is CAWSVRRTEAFF. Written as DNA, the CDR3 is TGTGCCTGGAGTGTACGCAGGACTGAAGCTTTCTTT.

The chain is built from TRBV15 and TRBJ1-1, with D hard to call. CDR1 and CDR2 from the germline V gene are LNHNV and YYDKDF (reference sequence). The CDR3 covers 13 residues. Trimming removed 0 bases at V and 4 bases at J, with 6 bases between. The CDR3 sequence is CATSRERATEAFF. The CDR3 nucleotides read TGTGCCACCAGCAGAGAGAGGGCCACTGAAGCTTTCTTT.

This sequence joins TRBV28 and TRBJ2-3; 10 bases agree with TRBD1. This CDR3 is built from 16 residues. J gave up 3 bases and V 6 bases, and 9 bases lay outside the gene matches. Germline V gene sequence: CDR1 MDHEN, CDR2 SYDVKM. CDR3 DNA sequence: TGTGCCAGCAGACCCCGGACAGGGGGAAGAACAGATACGCAGTATTTT. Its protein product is CASRPRTGGRTDTQYF.

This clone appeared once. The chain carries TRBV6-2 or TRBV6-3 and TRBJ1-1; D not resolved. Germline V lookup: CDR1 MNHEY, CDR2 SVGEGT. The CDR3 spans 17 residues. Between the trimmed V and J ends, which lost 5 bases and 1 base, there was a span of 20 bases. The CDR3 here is CASSTARVSGRNTEAFF. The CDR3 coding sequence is TGTGCCAGCAGTACCGCCCGGGTCTCGGGGAGGAACACTGAAGCTTTCTTT.

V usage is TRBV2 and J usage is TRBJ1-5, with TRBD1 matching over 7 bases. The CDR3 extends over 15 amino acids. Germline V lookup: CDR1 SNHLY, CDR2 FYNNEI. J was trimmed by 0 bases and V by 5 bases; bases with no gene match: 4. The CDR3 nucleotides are TGTGCCAGCAGTCTGACAGGGTCTAGCAATCAGCCCCAGCATTTT. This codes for CASSLTGSSNQPQHF.

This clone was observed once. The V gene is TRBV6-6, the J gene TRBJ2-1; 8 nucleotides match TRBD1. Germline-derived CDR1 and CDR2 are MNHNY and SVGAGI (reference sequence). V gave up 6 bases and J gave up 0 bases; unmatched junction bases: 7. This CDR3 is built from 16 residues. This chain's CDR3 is CASRRTGFGSYNEQFF. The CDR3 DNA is TGTGCCAGCAGAAGGACAGGGTTCGGCTCCTACAATGAGCAGTTCTTC.